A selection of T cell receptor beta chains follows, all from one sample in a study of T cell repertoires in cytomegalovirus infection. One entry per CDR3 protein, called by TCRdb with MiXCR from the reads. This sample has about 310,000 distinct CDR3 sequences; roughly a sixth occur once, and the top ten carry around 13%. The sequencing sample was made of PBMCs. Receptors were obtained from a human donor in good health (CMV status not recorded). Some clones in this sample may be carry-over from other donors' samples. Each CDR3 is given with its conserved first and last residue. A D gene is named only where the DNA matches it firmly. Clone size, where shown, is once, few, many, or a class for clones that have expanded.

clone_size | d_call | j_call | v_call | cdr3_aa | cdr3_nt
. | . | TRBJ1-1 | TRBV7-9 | CASSPHGHANTEAFF | TGTGCCAGCAGCCCACATGGACATGCGAACACTGAAGCTTTCTTT
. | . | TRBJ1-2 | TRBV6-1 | CASRDLINYGYTF | TGTGCCAGCAGGGACCTCATCAACTATGGCTACACCTTC
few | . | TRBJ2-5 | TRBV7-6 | CASSLVRGGPKETQYF | TGTGCCAGCAGCTTAGTTCGCGGGGGCCCGAAAGAGACCCAGTACTTC
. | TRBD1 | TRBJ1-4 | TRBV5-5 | CASNWRQGPNEKLFF | TGTGCCAGCAACTGGCGACAGGGACCTAATGAAAAACTGTTTTTT
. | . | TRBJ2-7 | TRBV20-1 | CSARGTDRKFSYEQYF | TGCAGTGCTAGAGGGACCGATAGAAAGTTCTCCTACGAGCAGTACTTC
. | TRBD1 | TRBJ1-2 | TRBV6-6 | CASNPPGTGYGYTF | TGTGCCAGCAATCCCCCCGGGACAGGCTATGGCTACACCTTC
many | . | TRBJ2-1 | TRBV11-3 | CASSLGRGRLEEQFF | TGTGCCAGCAGCTTAGGACGGGGGCGACTAGAGGAGCAGTTCTTC
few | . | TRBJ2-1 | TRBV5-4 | CASSSNRGINNEQFF | TGTGCCAGCAGCTCCAACCGGGGTATCAACAATGAGCAGTTCTTC
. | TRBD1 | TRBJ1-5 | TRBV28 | CASSLTGENQPQHF | TGTGCCAGCAGTTTAACAGGGGAAAATCAGCCCCAGCATTTT
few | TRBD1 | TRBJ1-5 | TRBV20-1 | CSATTGGGNQPQHF | TGCAGTGCTACTACAGGGGGGGGCAATCAGCCCCAGCATTTT
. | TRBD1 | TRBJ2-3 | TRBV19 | CASSAAGQGTTDTQYF | TGTGCCAGTAGTGCCGCGGGACAGGGGACCACAGATACGCAGTATTTT
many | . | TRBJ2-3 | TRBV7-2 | CASSPRGGADRTDTQYF | TGTGCCAGCAGCCCTCGTGGCGGGGCCGACCGCACAGATACGCAGTATTTT
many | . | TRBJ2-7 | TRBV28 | CASSRQSYEQYF | TGTGCCAGCAGTAGACAGTCATACGAGCAGTACTTC
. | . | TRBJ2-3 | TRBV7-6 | CASSLGASTDTQYF | TGTGCTAGCAGCTTAGGGGCTAGCACAGATACGCAGTATTTT
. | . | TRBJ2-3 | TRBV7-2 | CASSQGGPSTDTQYF | TGTGCCAGCAGCCAAGGCGGACCTAGCACAGATACGCAGTATTTT
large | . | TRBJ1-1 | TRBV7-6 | CASSFFGGEAFF | TGTGCCAGCAGCTTCTTCGGTGGTGAAGCTTTCTTT
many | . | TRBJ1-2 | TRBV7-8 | CASSTRTVLNYGYTF | TGTGCCAGCAGCACCCGGACAGTTCTGAACTATGGCTACACCTTC
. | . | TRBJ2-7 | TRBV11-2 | CASSLESGFYYEQYF | TGTGCCAGCAGCTTAGAGTCAGGGTTCTACTACGAGCAGTACTTC
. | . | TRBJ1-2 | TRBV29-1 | CSVEEGNGGYTF | TGCAGCGTTGAAGAGGGGAATGGGGGCTACACCTTC
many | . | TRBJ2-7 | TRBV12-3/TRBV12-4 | CASSLGGGGAYEQYF | TGTGCCAGCAGTTTAGGGGGCGGAGGGGCCTACGAGCAGTACTTC
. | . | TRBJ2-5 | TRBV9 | CASSVVGGPSETQYF | TGTGCCAGCAGCGTAGTGGGGGGACCTAGCGAGACCCAGTACTTC
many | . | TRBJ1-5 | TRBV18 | CASSPPGGQPQHF | TGTGCCAGCAGCCCCCCGGGTGGTCAGCCCCAGCATTTT
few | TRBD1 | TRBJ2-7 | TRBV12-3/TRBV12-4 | CASSLGPGTGTYEQYF | TGTGCCAGCAGTCTAGGGCCCGGGACAGGGACCTACGAGCAGTACTTC
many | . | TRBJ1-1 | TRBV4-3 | CASSQGATGNTEAFF | TGCGCCAGCAGCCAAGGAGCGACAGGGAACACTGAAGCTTTCTTT
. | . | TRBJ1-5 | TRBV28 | CASSLQGRNQPQHF | TGTGCCAGCAGTTTACAGGGACGCAATCAGCCCCAGCATTTT
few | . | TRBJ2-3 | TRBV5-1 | CASSSDAGLLTDTQYF | TGCGCCAGCAGCTCAGATGCGGGCCTCCTCACAGATACGCAGTATTTT
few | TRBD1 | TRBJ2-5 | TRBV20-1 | CSARDRGDGTQYF | TGCAGTGCTAGGGACAGGGGCGACGGGACCCAGTACTTC
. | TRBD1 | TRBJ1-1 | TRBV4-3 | CASSQRTGYGTEAFF | TGCGCCAGCAGCCAGAGGACAGGGTATGGCACTGAAGCTTTCTTT
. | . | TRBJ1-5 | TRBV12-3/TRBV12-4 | CASALGGRQPQHF | TGTGCCAGCGCACTTGGAGGTCGTCAGCCCCAGCATTTT
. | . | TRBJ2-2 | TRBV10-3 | CAIGGVNTGELFF | TGTGCCATCGGCGGGGTAAACACCGGGGAGCTGTTTTTT
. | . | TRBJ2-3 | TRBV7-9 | CASSLFPGSTDTQYF | TGTGCCAGCAGCTTATTCCCAGGGTCCACAGATACGCAGTATTTT
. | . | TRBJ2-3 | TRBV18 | CASSPRARALTDTQYF | TGTGCCAGCTCACCCCGCGCCAGGGCCCTCACAGATACGCAGTATTTT
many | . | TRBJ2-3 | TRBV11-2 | CASSLTGARGNTDTQYF | TGTGCCAGCAGCTTAACGGGGGCGAGGGGGAACACAGATACGCAGTATTTT
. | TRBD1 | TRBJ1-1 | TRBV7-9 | CASSKQQGGTEAFF | TGTGCCAGCAGCAAACAACAGGGGGGCACTGAAGCTTTCTTT
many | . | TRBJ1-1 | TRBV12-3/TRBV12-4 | CASSFDSANTEAFF | TGTGCCAGCAGTTTTGACAGCGCGAACACTGAAGCTTTCTTT
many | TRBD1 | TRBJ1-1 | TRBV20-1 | CSAGKQGRTNTEAFF | TGCAGTGCGGGGAAACAGGGGCGAACGAACACTGAAGCTTTCTTT
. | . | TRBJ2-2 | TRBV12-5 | CASGFGTGELFF | TGTGCTAGTGGTTTTGGAACCGGGGAGCTGTTTTTT
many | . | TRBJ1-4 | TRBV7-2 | CASSPRGGANEKLFF | TGTGCCAGCAGCCCTCGGGGGGGTGCGAATGAAAAACTGTTTTTT
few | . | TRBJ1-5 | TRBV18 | CASSVDGNFNQPQHF | TGTGCCAGCTCGGTGGACGGGAACTTCAATCAGCCCCAGCATTTT
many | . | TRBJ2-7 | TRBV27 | CASRHQTRGSYEQYF | TGTGCCAGCAGACACCAGACAAGGGGCTCCTACGAGCAGTACTTC
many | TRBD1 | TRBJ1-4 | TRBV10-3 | CAIRQGATNEKLFF | TGTGCCATCAGGCAGGGGGCGACTAATGAAAAACTGTTTTTT
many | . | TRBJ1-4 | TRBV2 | CASRSQAAVEKLFF | TGTGCCAGCCGGTCACAGGCCGCGGTGGAAAAACTGTTTTTT
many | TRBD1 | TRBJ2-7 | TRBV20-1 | CSARGQRDYEQYF | TGCAGTGCTAGGGGACAGAGAGACTACGAGCAGTACTTC
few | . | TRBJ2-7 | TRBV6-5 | CASSYSFDRTYEQYF | TGTGCCAGCAGTTACTCGTTCGACAGAACCTACGAGCAGTACTTC
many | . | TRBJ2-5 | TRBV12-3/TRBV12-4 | CASSLGALETQYF | TGTGCCAGCAGTTTAGGGGCTCTAGAGACCCAGTACTTC
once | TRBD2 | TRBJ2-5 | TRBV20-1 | CSAPSAGGNWQETQYF | TGCAGTGCTCCCTCGGCGGGGGGAAATTGGCAAGAGACCCAGTACTTC
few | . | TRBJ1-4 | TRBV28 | CASSLTGELTNEKLFF | TGTGCCAGCAGTTTAACGGGGGAGTTAACTAATGAAAAACTGTTTTTT
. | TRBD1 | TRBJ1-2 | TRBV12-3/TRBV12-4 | CASSSDRDIGYTF | TGTGCCAGCAGTTCCGACAGGGATATCGGCTACACCTTC
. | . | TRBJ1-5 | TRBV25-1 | CASSASGFNSNQPQHF | TGTGCCAGCAGTGCCTCAGGTTTCAATAGCAATCAGCCCCAGCATTTT
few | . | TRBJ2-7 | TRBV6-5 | CASSYSHPGTYEQYF | TGTGCCAGCAGTTACTCACACCCTGGGACCTACGAGCAGTACTTC
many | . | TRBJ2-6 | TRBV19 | CASTRGDSSGANVLTF | TGTGCCAGTACGAGGGGCGACAGCTCTGGGGCCAACGTCCTGACTTTC
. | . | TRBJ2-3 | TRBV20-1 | CSARDSRGGDTQYF | TGCAGTGCTAGAGACTCGCGGGGAGGAGATACGCAGTATTTT
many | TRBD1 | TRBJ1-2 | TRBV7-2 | CASSLEGAVGYTF | TGTGCCAGCAGCTTAGAGGGGGCCGTGGGCTACACCTTC
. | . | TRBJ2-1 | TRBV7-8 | CASSLGPDNEQFF | TGTGCCAGCAGCCTAGGGCCGGACAATGAGCAGTTCTTC
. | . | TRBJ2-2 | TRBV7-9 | CASSLAMGEPTGELFF | TGTGCCAGCAGCTTAGCGATGGGGGAACCGACCGGGGAGCTGTTTTTT